These 24 T cell receptor beta chains came from one sample sequenced in a study of blood T cells in healthy people across ages. With a J-beta primer mix and a sample-barcoded 5' primer, a second PCR ran 7 to 11 cycles. TCRdb reanalysed the 5' RACE reads using MiXCR and keeps one entry per CDR3 protein. The sample holds roughly 1,800,000 distinct CDR3 sequences, about 50% seen once. Sequencing was carried out using blood. These receptors were obtained from a woman aged 35 to 49 in good health.

This clonotype has more than one count but fewer than ten. The rearrangement uses TRBV20-1 and TRBJ1-2; TRBD1 matches 10 bases. From germline, CDR1 is DFQATT and CDR2 SNEGSKA (reference sequence). V was clipped by 4 bases and J by 2 bases; unmatched bases: 1. The CDR3 is 13 amino acids. The CDR3 region is CSAMGQGNYGYTF. The CDR3 DNA reads TGCAGTGCTATGGGACAGGGGAACTATGGCTACACCTTC.

The chain employs TRBV12-3 or TRBV12-4 and TRBJ1-4; D remains unclear. This CDR3 has 13 residues. V lost 7 bases, J lost 8 bases, and 14 bases lay in between. The CDR3 DNA is TGTGCCAGCAACCGGGCCGGCGGGGAAAAACTGTTTTTT. Protein product: CASNRAGGEKLFF.

The chain has TRBV10-3 and TRBJ2-1; TRBD2 matches 12 bases. CDR3 length: 15 amino acids. Trimming at V came to 7 bases and at J to 8 bases, leaving 9 bases not matched to a gene. CDR1 ENHRY and CDR2 SYGVKD come from the germline V gene. The CDR3 DNA reads as TGTGCCATCACTCGGACTAGCGGGGAGGACGATGAGCAGTTCTTC. Translating gives CAITRTSGEDDEQFF.

This clonotype was counted a few times. The V call is TRBV4-2, the J call TRBJ2-7, with unresolved D. This CDR3 comprises 15 residues. Trimming took 1 base from V and 7 from J, leaving 17 bases between them. Germline CDR1 and CDR2: LGHNA and YNFKEQ. As DNA, the CDR3 is TGTGCCAGCAGCCAAGTGCCGGCTAGGGATGGGGAGCAGTACTTC. This gives the protein CASSQVPARDGEQYF.

The chain is built from TRBV5-1 and TRBJ1-2, with 9 bases aligning to TRBD1. After removal of 0 bases from V and 4 bases from J, the junction contained 7 bases not matched to a gene. Germline CDR1 reads SGHRS; CDR2 reads YFSETQ. The CDR3 extends over 16 amino acids. The CDR3 sequence is CASSLGSQGAVYGYTF. DNA for the CDR3: TGCGCCAGCAGCTTGGGTTCACAGGGGGCAGTCTATGGCTACACCTTC.

The chain joins TRBV4-1 to TRBJ2-3; TRBD2 aligns across 9 bases. The junction had 7 bases not matched to a gene; V was cut back by 0 bases and J by 3 bases. CDR1 MGHRA and CDR2 YSYEKL come from the germline V gene. This CDR3 spans 17 amino acids. The DNA of the CDR3 is TGCGCCAGCAGCCAAGAGACGGCGGGGGGGCCGACAGATACGCAGTATTTT. Its translation: CASSQETAGGPTDTQYF.

This chain links TRBV29-1 with TRBJ2-5, with 7 bases fitting TRBD2. V dropped 3 bases and J dropped 5; count of bases not matched to a gene: 6. Germline lookup yields CDR1 SQVTM and CDR2 ANQGSEA. This CDR3 region has 13 residues. Here the CDR3 DNA reads TGCAGCGTTGATTGGGGGGGTTGGGAGACCCAGTACTTC. Protein: CSVDWGGWETQYF.

J is TRBJ2-3 and V is TRBV5-1, with a possible D match to TRBD1 (6 bases). The CDR3 is 16 residues long. Germline assignment: CDR1 SGHRS and CDR2 YFSETQ. V shed 2 bases and J shed 3 bases, with 16 bases lying between them. CDR3 loop: CASSLDHRALTDTQYF. The CDR3 region has the DNA TGCGCCAGCAGCTTAGACCACAGGGCCCTTACAGATACGCAGTATTTT. The entire variable domain, with the rest obtained from reference TRBV5-1 and TRBJ2-3, is as follows: KAGVTQTPRYLIKTRGQQVTLSCSPISGHRSVSWYQQTPGQGLQFLFEYFSETQRNKGNFPGRFSGRQFSNSRSEMNVSTLELGDSALYLCASSLDHRALTDTQYFGPGTRLTVL.

There are a few counts of this clonotype. The chain is built from TRBV7-3 and TRBJ2-1, with D maybe TRBD1 (6 bases). Germline CDR1 SGHTA, CDR2 FQGTGA. V was clipped by 4 bases and J by 4 bases, with 14 bases between them. The CDR3 has 15 residues. CDR3 nucleotide sequence: TGTGCCAGCAGCTCTAAGGGGGTAGATTACAATGAGCAGTTCTTC. Amino acid sequence: CASSSKGVDYNEQFF.

The rearrangement links TRBV28 to TRBJ2-7; 11 nucleotides match TRBD1. V gave up 5 bases and J gave up 4 bases; unmatched junction bases: 7. Per germline, CDR1 MDHEN and CDR2 SYDVKM. This CDR3 contains 15 residues. DNA of the CDR3: TGTGCCAGCAGTGCAGGGACAGGGGGTCGGTACGAGCAGTACTTC. This codes for CASSAGTGGRYEQYF.

The gene calls are TRBV21-1 and TRBJ2-1; TRBD2, as called in the table, went unchecked against the DNA. TRBV21-1 is annotated as a pseudogene. The CDR3 is 13 residues long. The CDR3 DNA sequence: TGTGCCAGCAGCGTTCTTCTAGGGGAGACCCAGTTCTTC. This codes for CASSVLLGETQFF.

Regarding this clonotype: The junction does not match germline at one end; this may be a read error. V usage is TRBV7-7 and J usage is TRBJ2-1; tentative D call: TRBD2 (6 bases). The CDR3 has 13 amino acids. The germline gives CDR1 SSHAT, CDR2 FNYEAQ (reference sequence). CDR3 in amino acids: CASSPLDSGEQFF. In nucleotides, the CDR3 is TGTGCTAGCAGCCCCCTAGATAGCGGTGAGCAGTTCTTC. Looking up the rest from reference TRBV7-7 and TRBJ2-1 gives the full variable domain: GAGVSQSPRYKVTKRGQDVTLRCDPISSHATLYWYQQALGQGPEFLTYFNYEAQPDKSGLPSDRFSAERPEGSISTLTIQRTEQRDSAMYRCASSPLDSGEQFFGPGTRLTVL.

The chain carries TRBV18 and TRBJ2-1, with D possibly being TRBD2 (5 bases). This CDR3 is 16 amino acids long. V was cut by 3 bases and J by 8 bases, with 20 bases left in between. Germline V gives CDR1 KGHSH, CDR2 LQKENI. In DNA, the CDR3 is TGTGCCAGCTCACCGCCGGGGAACTCGGAACTCGATGAGCAGTTCTTC. Amino acid sequence: CASSPPGNSELDEQFF.

Concerning this clonotype: Relative to the germline gene, one junction end is altered; a read error may explain this. The chain combines TRBV29-1 with TRBJ2-5, with 8 positions matching TRBD1. This CDR3 has 13 amino acids. Germline-derived CDR1 and CDR2 are SQVTM and ANQGSEA. This CDR3 is CSVSGGQEETRYF. The CDR3 region has the DNA TGCAGCGTCTCAGGGGGCCAGGAAGAGACCCGGTACTTC.

This clonotype appeared a few times. This chain joins TRBV6-5 and TRBJ2-7; 14 bases line up with TRBD2. The V segment lost 5 bases and the J segment 3 bases; nucleotides outside the gene matches: 6. The CDR3 length is 16 residues. The germline V gene encodes CDR1 MNHEY and CDR2 SVGAGI. CDR3 sequence reads: CASSNAGLAGGYEQYF. The CDR3 coding sequence is TGTGCCAGCAGTAACGCAGGACTAGCGGGGGGCTACGAGCAGTACTTC.

The chain employs TRBV5-1 and TRBJ2-3; 8 nucleotides align to TRBD2. The V gene end was trimmed by 0 bases and the J gene end by 7 bases; junction bases not matched to a gene: 4. This CDR3 is built from 14 residues. Germline assignment: CDR1 SGHRS and CDR2 YFSETQ. The CDR3: CASSLGTSPHTQYF. CDR3 nucleotides: TGCGCCAGCAGCTTGGGGACTAGCCCCCATACGCAGTATTTT.

This clonotype was observed a handful of times. The chain recombines TRBV5-1 with TRBJ2-1; 11 nucleotides line up with TRBD2. The CDR3 runs 17 residues. Germline trimming cut 4 bases from V and 4 bases from J; bases unmatched to any gene: 10. Germline-derived CDR1 and CDR2 are SGHRS and YFSETQ. The CDR3 sequence is CASSISPLAGEYNEQFF. CDR3 sequence (DNA): TGCGCCAGCAGCATCTCGCCACTAGCGGGGGAATACAATGAGCAGTTCTTC.

The chain carries TRBV5-6 and TRBJ2-7, with D perhaps TRBD1 (6 bases). Trimming removed 4 bases at V and 6 bases at J, with 11 bases between. Per the germline V gene, CDR1 is SGHDT and CDR2 is YYEEEE. This CDR3 has 12 amino acids. The CDR3 here is CASSGLGGEQYF. The CDR3, as DNA: TGTGCCAGCAGCGGGCTAGGGGGCGAGCAGTACTTC.

V gene TRBV3-1 combines with J gene TRBJ2-2; possibly TRBD1 for D (5 bases). The V end was cut by 7 bases, the J end by 6 bases, with 15 bases between. Germline V lookup: CDR1 LGHDT, CDR2 YNNKEL (reference sequence). This CDR3 region has 14 residues. The CDR3 loop reads CASKLSGKSGELFF. DNA for the CDR3: TGTGCCAGCAAATTATCAGGGAAGTCCGGGGAGCTGTTTTTT.

This clonotype has just a few counts. The chain recombines TRBV9 with TRBJ2-3; 7 bases match TRBD1. Germline trimming cut 4 bases from V and 4 bases from J; bases unmatched to any gene: 6. The germline CDR1 and CDR2 sequences are SGDLS and YYNGEE. The CDR3 runs 14 residues. The CDR3 region has the DNA TGTGCCAGCAGCATGACAGGGAACGCAGATACGCAGTATTTT. Residues: CASSMTGNADTQYF.

The V and J genes are TRBV6-1 and TRBJ2-3; D is uncertain. The CDR3 has 13 amino acids. The germline V gene has CDR1 MNHNS and CDR2 SASEGT. Deletions cut 4 bases from V and 5 bases from J, with 10 bases between. The chain's CDR3 is CASSVRFGDTQYF. CDR3 nucleotides: TGTGCCAGCAGTGTACGGTTTGGAGATACGCAGTATTTT.

The chain uses TRBV28 and TRBJ1-2; 7 bases align to TRBD1. Unmatched junction bases numbered 23, after V lost 10 bases and J lost 6 bases. The CDR3 totals 17 residues. Per the germline V gene, CDR1 is MDHEN and CDR2 is SYDVKM. CDR3 protein: CAIRAVGQPHQGDGYTF. In DNA, the CDR3 is TGTGCCATCAGAGCCGTGGGACAGCCCCATCAAGGAGATGGCTACACCTTC.

The V and J genes are TRBV6-5 and TRBJ2-3; TRBD1 is a possible D gene (6 bases). Trimming took off 2 bases at V and 6 bases at J, with 6 bases between the two ends. Germline CDR1 reads MNHEY; CDR2 reads SVGAGI. This CDR3 spans 12 amino acids. The CDR3 DNA is TGTGCCAGCAGTTACCAGGGGGATACGCAGTATTTT. Protein product: CASSYQGDTQYF.

A word on this clonotype: Mismatch with germline at one junction end may stem from a read error. The chain employs TRBV29-1 and TRBJ2-3; D not resolved. The CDR3 is 13 amino acids. Germline-derived CDR1 and CDR2 are SQVTM and ANQGSEA. CDR3 sequence: CGVEDSSTDTQYF. The CDR3 region has the DNA TGCGGCGTTGAAGATAGCAGCACAGATACGCAGTATTTT.